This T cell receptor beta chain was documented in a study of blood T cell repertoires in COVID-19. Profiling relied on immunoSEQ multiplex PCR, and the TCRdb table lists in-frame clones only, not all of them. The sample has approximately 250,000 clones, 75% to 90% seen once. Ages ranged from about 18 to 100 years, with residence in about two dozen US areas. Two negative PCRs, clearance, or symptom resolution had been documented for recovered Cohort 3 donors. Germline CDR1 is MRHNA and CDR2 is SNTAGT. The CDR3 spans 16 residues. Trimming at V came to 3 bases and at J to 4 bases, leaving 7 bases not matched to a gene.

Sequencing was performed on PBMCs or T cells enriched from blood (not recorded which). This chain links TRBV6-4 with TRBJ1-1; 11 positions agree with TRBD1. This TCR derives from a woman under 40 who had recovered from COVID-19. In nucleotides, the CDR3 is TGTGCCAGCAGTGAAGGACAGGGGGCCTCGACCACTGAAGCTTTCTTT. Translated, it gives CASSEGQGASTTEAFF.